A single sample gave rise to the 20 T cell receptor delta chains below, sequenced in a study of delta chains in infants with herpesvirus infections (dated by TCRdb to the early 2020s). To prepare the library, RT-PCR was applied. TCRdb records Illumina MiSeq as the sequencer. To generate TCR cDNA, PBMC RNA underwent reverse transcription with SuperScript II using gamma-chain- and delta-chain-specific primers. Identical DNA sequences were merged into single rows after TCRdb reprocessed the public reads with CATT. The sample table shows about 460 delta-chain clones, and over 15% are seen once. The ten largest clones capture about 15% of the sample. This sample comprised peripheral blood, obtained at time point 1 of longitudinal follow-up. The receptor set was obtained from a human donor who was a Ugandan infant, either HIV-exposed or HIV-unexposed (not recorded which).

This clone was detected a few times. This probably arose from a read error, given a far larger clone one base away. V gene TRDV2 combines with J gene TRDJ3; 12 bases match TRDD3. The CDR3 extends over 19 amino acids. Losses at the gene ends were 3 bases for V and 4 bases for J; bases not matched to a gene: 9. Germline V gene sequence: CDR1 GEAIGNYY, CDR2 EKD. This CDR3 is CACDAAGGYARWDTRQMFF. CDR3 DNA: TGTGCCTGTGACGCCGCTGGGGGATACGCGAGATGGGACACCCGACAGATGTTTTTC.

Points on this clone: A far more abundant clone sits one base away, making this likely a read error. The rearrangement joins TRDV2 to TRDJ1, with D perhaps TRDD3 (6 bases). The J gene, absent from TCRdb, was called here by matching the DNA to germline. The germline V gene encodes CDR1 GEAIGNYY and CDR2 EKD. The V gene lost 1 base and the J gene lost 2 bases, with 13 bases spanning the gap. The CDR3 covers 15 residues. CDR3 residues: CACDTLLGDTDKLIF. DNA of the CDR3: TGTGCCTGTGACACTCTACTGGGAGATACCGATAAACTCATCTTT.

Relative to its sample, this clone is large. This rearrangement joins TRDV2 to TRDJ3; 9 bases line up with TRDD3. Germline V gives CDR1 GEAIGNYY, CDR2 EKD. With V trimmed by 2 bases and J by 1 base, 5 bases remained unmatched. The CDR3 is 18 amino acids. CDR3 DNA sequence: TGTGCCTGTGACAAAGTACTGGGGGAGTCCTGGGACACCCGACAGATGTTTTTC. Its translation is CACDKVLGESWDTRQMFF.

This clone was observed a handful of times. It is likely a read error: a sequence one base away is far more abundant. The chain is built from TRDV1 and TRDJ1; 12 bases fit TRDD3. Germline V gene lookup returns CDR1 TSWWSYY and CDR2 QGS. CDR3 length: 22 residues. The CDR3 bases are TGTGCTCTTAGGGAACTCGGAACCTTCTCCCCGAGGACTGGGGGATACTCCGATAAACTCATCTTT. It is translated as CALRELGTFSPRTGGYSDKLIF.

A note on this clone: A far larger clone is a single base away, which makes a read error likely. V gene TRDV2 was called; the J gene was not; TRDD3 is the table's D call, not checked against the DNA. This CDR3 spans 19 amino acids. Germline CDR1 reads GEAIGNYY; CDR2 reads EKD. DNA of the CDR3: TGTGCCTGTGACACCGCTGGGGGATACGCGAGATGGGACACCCGACAGATGTTTTTT. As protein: CACDTAGGYARWDTRQMFF.

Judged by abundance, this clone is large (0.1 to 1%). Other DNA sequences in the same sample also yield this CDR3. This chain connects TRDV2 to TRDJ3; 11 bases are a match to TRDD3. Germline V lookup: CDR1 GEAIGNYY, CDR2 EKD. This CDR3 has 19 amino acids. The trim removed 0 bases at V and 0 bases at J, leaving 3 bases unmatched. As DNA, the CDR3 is TGTGCCTGTGACACCGTACTGGGGGATAGCTCCTGGGACACCCGACAGATGTTTTTC. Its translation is CACDTVLGDSSWDTRQMFF.

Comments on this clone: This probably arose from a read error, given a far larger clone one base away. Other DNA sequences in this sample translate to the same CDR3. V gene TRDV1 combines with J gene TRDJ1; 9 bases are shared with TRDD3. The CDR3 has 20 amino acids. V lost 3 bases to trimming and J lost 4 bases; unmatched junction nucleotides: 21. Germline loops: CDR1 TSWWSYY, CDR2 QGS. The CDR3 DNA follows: TGTGCTCTTGGGGATCCACCTTCAGTGCTGGGGGATTTTCATGGCGATAAACTCATCTTT. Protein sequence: CALGDPPSVLGDFHGDKLIF.

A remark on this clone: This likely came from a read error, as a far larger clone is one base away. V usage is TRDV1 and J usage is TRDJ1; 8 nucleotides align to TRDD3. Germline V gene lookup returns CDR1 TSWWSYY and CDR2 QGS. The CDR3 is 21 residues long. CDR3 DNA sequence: TGTGCTTTTGGGGACACTACACACCAGATTCCACTGGGGGGTTACACCGATAAACTCATCTTT. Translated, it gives CAFGDTTHQIPLGGYTDKLIF.

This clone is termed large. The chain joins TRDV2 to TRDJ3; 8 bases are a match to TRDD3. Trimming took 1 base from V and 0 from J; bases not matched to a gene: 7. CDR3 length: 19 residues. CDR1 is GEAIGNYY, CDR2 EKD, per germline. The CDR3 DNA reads TGTGCCTGTGACACGCCGGGATACGGGAACTCCTGGGACACCCGACAGATGTTTTTC. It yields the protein CACDTPGYGNSWDTRQMFF.

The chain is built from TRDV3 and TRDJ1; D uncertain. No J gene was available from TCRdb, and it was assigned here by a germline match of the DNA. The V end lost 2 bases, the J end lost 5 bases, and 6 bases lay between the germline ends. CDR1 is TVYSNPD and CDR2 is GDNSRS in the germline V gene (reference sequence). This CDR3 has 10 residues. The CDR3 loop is CAFSADKLIF. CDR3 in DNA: TGTGCCTTTTCGGCGGATAAACTCATCTTT.

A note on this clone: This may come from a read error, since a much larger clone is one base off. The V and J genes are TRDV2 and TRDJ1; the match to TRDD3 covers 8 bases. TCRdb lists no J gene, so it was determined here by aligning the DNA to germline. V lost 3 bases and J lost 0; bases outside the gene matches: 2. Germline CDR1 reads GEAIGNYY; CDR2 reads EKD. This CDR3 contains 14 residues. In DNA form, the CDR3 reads TGTGCCTGTGACCGACTGGGGGACACCGATAAACTCATCTTT. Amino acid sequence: CACDRLGDTDKLIF.

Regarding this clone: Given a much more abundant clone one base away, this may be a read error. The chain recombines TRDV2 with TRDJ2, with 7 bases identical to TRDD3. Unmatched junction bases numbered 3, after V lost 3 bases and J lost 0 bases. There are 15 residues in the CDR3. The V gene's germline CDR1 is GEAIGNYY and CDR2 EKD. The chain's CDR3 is CACDAWGSLTAQLFF. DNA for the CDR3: TGTGCCTGTGACGCCTGGGGGTCTTTGACAGCACAACTCTTCTTT.

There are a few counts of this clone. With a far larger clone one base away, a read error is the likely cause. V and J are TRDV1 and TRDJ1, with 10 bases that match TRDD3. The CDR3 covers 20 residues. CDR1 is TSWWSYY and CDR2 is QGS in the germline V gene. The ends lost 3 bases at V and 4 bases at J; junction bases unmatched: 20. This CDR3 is CALGDPPSVLGDCHGDKLIF. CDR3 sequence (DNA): TGTGCTCTTGGGGATCCACCTTCAGTACTGGGGGATTGTCATGGCGATAAACTCATCTTT.

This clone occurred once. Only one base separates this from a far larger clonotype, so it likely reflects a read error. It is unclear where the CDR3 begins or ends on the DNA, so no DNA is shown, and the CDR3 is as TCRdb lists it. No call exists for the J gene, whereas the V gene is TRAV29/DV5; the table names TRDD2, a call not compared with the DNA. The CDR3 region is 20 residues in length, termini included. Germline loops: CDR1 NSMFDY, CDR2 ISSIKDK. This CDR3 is CSVLLCSTPHPTSYTDKLIF.

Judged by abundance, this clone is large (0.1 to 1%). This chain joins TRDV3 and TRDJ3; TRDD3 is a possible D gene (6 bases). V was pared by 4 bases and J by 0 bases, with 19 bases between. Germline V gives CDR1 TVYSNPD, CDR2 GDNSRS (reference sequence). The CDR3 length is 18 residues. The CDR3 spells CASLPGDHYSWDTRQMFF. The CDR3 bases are TGTGCCTCCCTACCTGGGGACCATTACTCCTGGGACACCCGACAGATGTTTTTC.

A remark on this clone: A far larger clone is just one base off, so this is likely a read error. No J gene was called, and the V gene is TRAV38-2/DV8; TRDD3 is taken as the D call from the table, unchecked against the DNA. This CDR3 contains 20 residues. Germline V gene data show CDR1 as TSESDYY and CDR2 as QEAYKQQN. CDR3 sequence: CAFARWGAFSNWGTPDNLIF. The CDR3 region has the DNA TGTGCTTTCGCCCGGTGGGGGGCCTTCTCAAACTGGGGGACTCCCGATAACCTCATCTTT.

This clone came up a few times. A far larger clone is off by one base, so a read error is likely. CDR3 loop: CALGEMRGVGDTGKLIF. The CDR3 DNA reads TGTGCTCTTGGGGAAATGAGGGGCGTCGGGGATACGGGTAAACTCATCTTT. The rearrangement links TRDV1 to TRDJ1; 9 bases line up with TRDD3. Germline CDR1 reads TSWWSYY; CDR2 reads QGS. The CDR3 is made up of 17 amino acids. V lost 2 bases, J lost 7 bases, and 14 bases stayed unmatched.

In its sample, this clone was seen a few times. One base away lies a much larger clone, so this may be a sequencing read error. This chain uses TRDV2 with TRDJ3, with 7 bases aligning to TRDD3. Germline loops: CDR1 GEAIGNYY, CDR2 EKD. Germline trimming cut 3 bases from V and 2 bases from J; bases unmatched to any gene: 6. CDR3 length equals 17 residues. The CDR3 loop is CACDVLGNTWDTRQMFF. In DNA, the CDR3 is TGTGCCTGTGACGTACTGGGGAATACCTGGGACACCCGACAGATGTTTTTC.

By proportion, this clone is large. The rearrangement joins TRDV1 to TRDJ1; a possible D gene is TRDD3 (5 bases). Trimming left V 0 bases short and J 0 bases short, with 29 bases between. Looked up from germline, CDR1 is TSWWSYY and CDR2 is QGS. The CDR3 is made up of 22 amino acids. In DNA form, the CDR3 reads TGTGCTCTTGGGGAACTCCACCGAGGGGGGCGGATTATACGACTCAACACCGATAAACTCATCTTT. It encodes CALGELHRGGRIIRLNTDKLIF.

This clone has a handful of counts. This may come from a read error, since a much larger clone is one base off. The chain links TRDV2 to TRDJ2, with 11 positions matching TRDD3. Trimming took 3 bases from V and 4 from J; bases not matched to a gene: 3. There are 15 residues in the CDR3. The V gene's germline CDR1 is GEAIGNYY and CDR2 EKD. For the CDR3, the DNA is TGTGCCTGTGACGTACTGGGGGATAAGACAGCACAACTCTTCTTT. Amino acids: CACDVLGDKTAQLFF.